This entry lists 18 T cell receptor beta chains sequenced from one sample in a study of blood T cell repertoires in COVID-19. Sequenced by immunoSEQ multiplex PCR; TCRdb stores in-frame clones only, minus some. The data hold about 100,000 clones, with roughly 90% observed a single time. The sequenced sample consisted of peripheral blood. These receptors were obtained from a human donor with active COVID-19. The donor label of this sample is uncertain.

The chain combines TRBV5-5 with TRBJ2-6, with D possibly matching TRBD1 (5 bases). The length of the CDR3 is 15 residues. CDR1 is SGHKS, CDR2 YYEKEE, per germline (reference sequence). V lost 4 bases, J lost 1 base, and 9 bases lay in between. CDR3 residues: CASSGRVSGANVLTF. The CDR3 DNA reads as TGTGCCAGCAGCGGCAGGGTTTCTGGGGCCAACGTCCTGACTTTC.

The chain links TRBV6-2 or TRBV6-3 to TRBJ2-7; a possible D gene is TRBD1 (6 bases). CDR3 length: 16 amino acids. V shed 6 bases and J shed 6 bases, with 24 bases lying between them. Germline V gives CDR1 MNHEY, CDR2 SVGEGT. The CDR3 loop is CASSPIRTGLRVEQYF. Here the CDR3 DNA reads TGTGCCAGCAGCCCCATTCGAACAGGGCTAAGGGTCGAGCAGTACTTC.

This sequence joins TRBV29-1 and TRBJ2-7, with 7 bases lining up with TRBD1. The CDR3 has 15 residues. V lost 7 bases to trimming and J lost 4 bases; unmatched junction nucleotides: 16. Germline V CDR1 and CDR2: SQVTM, ANQGSEA. In DNA form, the CDR3 reads TGCAGCGCTTCTGGAAACCGGGACAGTCCTTACGAGCAGTACTTC. The encoded protein is CSASGNRDSPYEQYF.

V usage is TRBV4-1 and J usage is TRBJ1-1; 8 nucleotides line up with TRBD1. Germline-derived CDR1 and CDR2 are MGHRA and YSYEKL. The trim removed 5 bases at V and 4 bases at J, leaving 6 bases unmatched. The CDR3 length is 14 residues. CDR3 protein: CASSGQGWRTEAFF. As DNA, the CDR3 is TGCGCCAGCAGCGGACAGGGATGGCGCACTGAAGCTTTCTTT.

This chain uses TRBV19 with TRBJ2-1, with TRBD1 as a possible D gene (6 bases). CDR3 length equals 16 residues. Germline V gene sequence: CDR1 LNHDA, CDR2 SQIVND (reference sequence). The germline V and J ends were trimmed by 4 bases and 5 bases, with 18 bases remaining between them. The CDR3 DNA follows: TGTGCCAGTAGTAAGGGGGTTGTCGGTGTCCACAATGAGCAGTTCTTC. Translating it yields CASSKGVVGVHNEQFF.

V gene TRBV19 combines with J gene TRBJ2-1; no clear D gene. The CDR3 runs 13 residues. V was trimmed by 3 bases and J by 2 bases, leaving 5 bases between them. Germline-derived CDR1 and CDR2 are LNHDA and SQIVND (reference sequence). The CDR3 coding sequence is TGTGCCAGTAGTATTGGGCCCTACAATGAGCAGTTCTTC. Encoded protein: CASSIGPYNEQFF.

This clone was counted only a few times. This chain uses TRBV4-1 with TRBJ2-7; 9 bases fit TRBD2. The germline V gene has CDR1 MGHRA and CDR2 YSYEKL. The CDR3 totals 15 residues. The ends lost 4 bases at V and 2 bases at J; junction bases unmatched: 6. CDR3 bases: TGCGCCAGCAGCCTTGCGGCGGGGGGGACCTACGAGCAGTACTTC. This gives the protein CASSLAAGGTYEQYF.

V and J are TRBV6-5 and TRBJ1-2; no reliable D call. The CDR3 spans 13 residues. The V gene lost 8 bases and the J gene lost 0 bases, with 10 bases spanning the gap. The germline gives CDR1 MNHEY, CDR2 SVGAGI. For the CDR3, the DNA is TGTGCCAGCCGAGACACCTCTAACTATGGCTACACCTTC. Translating gives CASRDTSNYGYTF.

The rearrangement joins TRBV2 to TRBJ1-3, with unresolved D. CDR1 and CDR2 (germline): SNHLY, FYNNEI. The CDR3 has 15 residues. V shed 5 bases and J shed 0 bases, with 11 bases lying between them. The CDR3 DNA is TGTGCCAGCAGTCCCGGACTCTCCTCTGGAAACACCATATATTTT. It is translated as CASSPGLSSGNTIYF.

The J gene is TRBJ1-2, the V gene TRBV18; 10 positions agree with TRBD1. In germline, CDR1 is KGHSH, CDR2 LQKENI. This CDR3 spans 14 amino acids. After removal of 2 bases from V and 5 bases from J, the junction contained 2 bases not matched to a gene. The CDR3 sequence: CASSPRDRGYGYTF. CDR3 nucleotides: TGTGCCAGCTCACCAAGGGACAGGGGTTATGGCTACACCTTC.

The V call is TRBV5-4, the J call TRBJ2-7; 8 positions agree with TRBD2. Germline lookup yields CDR1 SGHNT and CDR2 YYREEE (reference sequence). With V trimmed by 3 bases and J by 0 bases, 2 bases remained unmatched. The length of the CDR3 is 14 residues. CDR3 nucleotides: TGTGCCAGCAGCTACGGGGGGGCCTCCTACGAGCAGTACTTC. Protein product: CASSYGGASYEQYF.

The rearrangement links TRBV7-2 to TRBJ2-2, with 8 bases aligning to TRBD2. CDR1 and CDR2 (germline): SGHTA, FQGNSA. V trimming: 4 bases; J trimming: 5 bases; junction bases outside the gene matches: 12. The CDR3 has 17 residues. Here the CDR3 DNA reads TGTGCCAGCAGCTCTTCCCCGGGGGGGGCGGGAACCGGGGAGCTGTTTTTT. Its protein product is CASSSSPGGAGTGELFF.

The CDR3 bases are TGTGCCAGCAGCTTCGGACTTCAATACAATGAGCAGTTCTTC. Translated: CASSFGLQYNEQFF. This chain connects TRBV7-2 to TRBJ2-1, with D possibly TRBD2 on 5 matching bases. V was cut by 3 bases and J by 4 bases, with 10 bases left in between. The V gene's germline CDR1 is SGHTA and CDR2 FQGNSA. CDR3 length: 14 amino acids.

The rearrangement uses TRBV30 and TRBJ1-6, with D possibly matching TRBD1 (5 bases). The CDR3 loop spans 15 amino acids. Germline loops: CDR1 GTSNPN, CDR2 SVGIG (reference sequence). Trimming removed 0 bases at V and 10 bases at J, with 16 bases between. The CDR3 nucleotides are TGTGCCTGGAGTGTAGTCGGGCAGGGAGGCTCACCCCTCCACTTT. This translates into CAWSVVGQGGSPLHF.

V usage is TRBV23-1 and J usage is TRBJ2-7; TRBD1 matches 7 bases. TRBV23-1 is labeled an ORF, and its function is uncertain. The CDR3 loop spans 15 amino acids. The V and J ends lost 2 bases and 4 bases, in that order; junction bases with no gene match: 8. Written as DNA, the CDR3 is TGCGCCAGCAGTCAACGGGACAGCAAGGTGTACGAGCAGTACTTC. It translates to CASSQRDSKVYEQYF.

The CDR3 protein is CASSPLAGDYNEQFF. The CDR3 nucleotides are TGTGCCAGCAGTCCTCTAGCGGGGGATTACAATGAGCAGTTCTTC. The gene calls are TRBV6-4 and TRBJ2-1; 10 bases fit TRBD2. CDR3 size: 15 residues. The V and J ends lost 5 bases and 4 bases, in that order; junction bases with no gene match: 5. Looked up from germline, CDR1 is MRHNA and CDR2 is SNTAGT.

The rearrangement links TRBV5-4 to TRBJ1-2; TRBD1 aligns across 7 bases. Germline assignment: CDR1 SGHNT and CDR2 YYREEE (reference sequence). V was pared by 3 bases and J by 6 bases, with 11 bases of the junction left unmatched. The CDR3 consists of 15 residues. The CDR3 is CASSSGDSGYDGYTF. CDR3 bases: TGTGCCAGCAGCTCCGGGGACAGCGGGTATGATGGCTACACCTTC.

This sequence joins TRBV4-3 and TRBJ1-2; possibly TRBD1 for D (5 bases). This CDR3 is built from 14 residues. From germline, CDR1 is LGHNA and CDR2 YSLEER. Trimming removed 4 bases at V and 8 bases at J, with 17 bases between. The CDR3 DNA reads TGCGCCAGCAGCCTCGGAAAGGGGAGGTACGGCTACACCTTC. It is translated as CASSLGKGRYGYTF.